Here is one T cell receptor beta chain with its context. The data belong to a study of blood T cells in healthy people across ages. Primers used in a second PCR of roughly 6 to 11 cycles were a sample-barcoded 5' primer and a J-beta primer mix. TCRdb used MiXCR to reprocess the 5' RACE reads, holding one entry per CDR3 protein. The data contain 760,000 or so distinct CDR3 sequences, 20% to 25% of them singletons. The CDR3 spans 15 residues. Trimming cost V 3 bases and J 5 bases; bases outside gene matches: 9. Germline CDR1 reads SGHRS; CDR2 reads YFSETQ. These data are also associated with another study on T cells of mothers and their children.

The chain couples TRBV5-1 to TRBJ2-5; 8 nucleotides match TRBD1. This receptor was taken from a boy between 10 and 17 years old in good health. The sample taken for sequencing was blood. The CDR3 spells CASSSDRGRGETQYF. The DNA for the CDR3 is TGCGCCAGCAGCTCCGACAGGGGACGGGGTGAGACCCAGTACTTC.